This section outlines one TCR beta chain sequence together with its context. Its antigen is undetermined. The CDR3 length is 12 residues. The germline V gene has CDR1 DFQATT and CDR2 SNEGSKA (reference sequence). This entry belongs to a study of T cells expressing NK-cell markers. The wider study: The TCR beta repertoires originated in sorted CD3+CD56+NKG2C+, CD3+CD56+NKG2C- and CD3+CD56-NKG2C+ T cells. The sequencing cohort of eight donors included seven HCMV-seropositive individuals and one seronegative individual.

Libraries used 5'RACE template switching adding universal primer site and UMIs. TCRdb reprocessed the 5' RACE reads and keeps a single row for each CDR3 protein, giving no DNA. Seen in this sample are fewer than 400,000 distinct CDR3 sequences; the ten most common clones hold over 8.5%. General study results and limits: Clones of NKG2C+ T cells that had expanded were of unclear HCMV specificity.

Material: blood T cells: a sorted CD56 or NKG2C T cell subset, CD4+ or CD8+ T cells, or bulk PBMC T cells (not recorded which). The sequence was obtained from a woman between 50 and 59 years old in good health. The V and J genes are TRBV20-1 and TRBJ2-3. The CDR3 here is CSARLSADTQYF.